The next 9 T cell receptor beta chains were all read from a single sample in a study of T cells in Graves' hyperthyroidism and ophthalmopathy. TCR beta CDR3 region amplification was performed from RNA transcripts. First-round RT-PCR targeting the TCR CDR3 was performed with the HTBI primer set. TCRdb re-analysed the multiplex PCR reads in MiXCR, keeping a single row per CDR3 protein. The top ten hold around 61% of the sample, which has under 350,000 distinct CDR3 sequences, more than 15% seen once. The sequencing input was blood. These receptors all stem from a woman aged 60-75 years with Graves' ophthalmopathy.

In this sample, this clonotype turned up many times. The CDR3 region is CASSRGGTGLSEQYF. CDR3 coding DNA: TGTGCCAGCAGCCGGGGGGGGACAGGGCTTTCCGAGCAGTACTTC. J is TRBJ2-7 and V is TRBV7-2; D is possibly TRBD1 (9 bases). The germline CDR1 and CDR2 sequences are SGHTA and FQGNSA. V lost 5 bases and J 6 bases, leaving 20 bases between the germline ends. The CDR3 loop spans 15 amino acids.

The chain has TRBV12-3 or TRBV12-4 and TRBJ2-4; D call uncertain. This CDR3 comprises 12 residues. Deletions cut 1 base from V and 7 bases from J, with 5 bases between. CDR3 sequence reads: CASSLVGNIQYF. CDR3 nucleotides: TGTGCCAGCAGTTTAGTGGGTAACATTCAGTACTTC.

This clonotype was counted many times. The chain couples TRBV5-1 to TRBJ1-1, with D hard to call. The ends were cut back, 4 bases at V and 2 bases at J, with 12 bases in the middle. The CDR3 spans 14 residues. Germline assignment: CDR1 SGHRS and CDR2 YFSETQ. For the CDR3, the DNA is TGCGCCAGCAGCCCGGAGGTGTTTAACACTGAAGCTTTCTTT. Its translation is CASSPEVFNTEAFF.

Comments on this clonotype: A clone one base away is much larger, so this may be a read error. This chain connects TRBV2 to TRBJ2-3; the D is unclear. Germline CDR1 reads SNHLY; CDR2 reads FYNNEI. This CDR3 contains 15 residues. V lost 7 bases and J lost 1, with 15 bases in between. CDR3 bases: TGTGCCAGCACCAGAGGTGGCAGCGGCACAGATACGCAGTATTTT. It codes for CASTRGGSGTDTQYF.

The V call is TRBV5-1, the J call TRBJ1-2, with 9 nucleotides matching TRBD1. V was clipped by 2 bases and J by 4 bases; unmatched bases: 12. Per the germline V gene, CDR1 is SGHRS and CDR2 is YFSETQ. The CDR3 spans 17 residues. CDR3 region: CASSFGTGWGLGYGYTF. The CDR3 region has the DNA TGCGCCAGCAGCTTCGGGACAGGGTGGGGGCTAGGCTATGGCTACACCTTC.

At least ten counts were recorded for this clonotype. This chain joins TRBV20-1 and TRBJ2-7, with a weak D call TRBD2 (6 bases). Germline CDR1 is DFQATT and CDR2 is SNEGSKA (reference sequence). The V end lost 6 bases, the J end lost 6 bases, and 18 bases lay between the germline ends. The CDR3 sequence is 13 residues long. CDR3 amino acids: CSALGGVTGEQYF. In DNA form, the CDR3 reads TGCAGTGCCCTCGGCGGGGTCACGGGCGAGCAGTACTTC.

V gene TRBV29-1 combines with J gene TRBJ2-2; maybe TRBD1 (6 bases). V was trimmed by 8 bases and J by 2 bases, leaving 12 bases between them. Germline V gene data show CDR1 as SQVTM and CDR2 as ANQGSEA. The length of the CDR3 is 13 residues. This CDR3 is CSQKDSNTGELFF. The CDR3 DNA follows: TGCAGCCAAAAGGACAGTAACACCGGGGAGCTGTTTTTT.

This clonotype was counted ten times or more. The chain carries TRBV7-9 and TRBJ2-7; 7 nucleotides align to TRBD1. V shed 10 bases, J shed 2 bases, and the junction held 8 bases outside the gene matches. Per germline, CDR1 SEHNR and CDR2 FQNEAQ (reference sequence). The CDR3 has 13 residues. The CDR3 nucleotides read TGTGCCACCGAGGGACAGCAAACCTACGAGCAGTACTTC. Protein sequence: CATEGQQTYEQYF.

This chain joins TRBV6-6 and TRBJ1-6; D remains ambiguous. The germline CDR1 and CDR2 sequences are MNHNY and SVGAGI (reference sequence). The CDR3 totals 17 residues. V was clipped by 0 bases and J by 3 bases, with 12 bases between them. The CDR3 reads CASSYSNSRLYNSPLHF. The CDR3 DNA follows: TGTGCCAGCAGTTACTCGAACAGCCGACTCTATAATTCACCCCTCCACTTT.